Each of the 30 T cell receptor beta chains below was sequenced from the same sample in a study of blood T cell repertoires in COVID-19. The method was immunoSEQ multiplex PCR; TCRdb's version includes in-frame clones alone and lacks a portion of them. The data hold 120,000 to 150,000 clones, with more than 70% observed a single time. The source material was peripheral blood. The receptors were sampled from a woman in her fifties or sixties with acute or convalescent COVID-19.

V usage is TRBV11-2 and J usage is TRBJ2-7; TRBD1 might be the D (6 bases). Germline V CDR1 and CDR2: SGHAT, FQNNGV. Trimming removed 4 bases from V and 0 bases from J, with 10 bases in between. The CDR3 totals 14 residues. As DNA, the CDR3 is TGTGCCAGCAGCTGGCAGGGGTCCTCCTACGAGCAGTACTTC. Residues: CASSWQGSSYEQYF.

This clone has only a few counts. The chain employs TRBV7-2 and TRBJ2-7, with D perhaps TRBD2 (6 bases). CDR1 is SGHTA and CDR2 is FQGNSA in the germline V gene. Trimming cost V 5 bases and J 3 bases, with 11 bases left between them. The CDR3 runs 13 residues. The CDR3 region has the DNA TGTGCCAGCAGCCCCTCCGGGGGCTACGAGCAGTACTTC. It yields the protein CASSPSGGYEQYF.

J is TRBJ2-4 and V is TRBV4-2; 9 bases match TRBD1. This CDR3 region has 18 residues. Germline V gives CDR1 LGHNA, CDR2 YNFKEQ. V dropped 0 bases and J dropped 9; count of bases not matched to a gene: 15. The CDR3 is CASSQDPGGGGTGSIQYF. CDR3 DNA sequence: TGTGCCAGCAGCCAAGATCCCGGTGGGGGGGGGACAGGGTCCATTCAGTACTTC.

The rearrangement links TRBV19 to TRBJ2-4, with D uncertain. Deletions cut 4 bases from V and 0 bases from J, with 10 bases between. Germline values: CDR1 LNHDA, CDR2 SQIVND (reference sequence). The CDR3 totals 15 residues. CDR3 coding DNA: TGTGCCAGTAGTAAAAGCAGGCTAGCCAAAAACATTCAGTACTTC. Its translation: CASSKSRLAKNIQYF.

The chain couples TRBV4-3 to TRBJ2-1; D is ambiguous. Germline V CDR1 and CDR2: LGHNA, YSLEER. V was trimmed by 0 bases and J by 4 bases, leaving 10 bases between them. The CDR3 is 15 amino acids. In DNA form, the CDR3 reads TGCGCCAGCAGCCAAGAGACCACACTATACAATGAGCAGTTCTTC. Its translation is CASSQETTLYNEQFF.

The chain couples TRBV7-9 to TRBJ2-3; TRBD2 matches 11 bases. With 4 bases clipped from V and 2 bases from J, the junction kept 8 bases outside the gene matches. The CDR3 has 17 amino acids. Germline CDR1 is SEHNR and CDR2 is FQNEAQ (reference sequence). The DNA of the CDR3 is TGTGCCAGCAGCTCGGGACTAGCGGAATACTACACAGATACGCAGTATTTT. Its protein is CASSSGLAEYYTDTQYF.

This chain uses TRBV19 with TRBJ2-1, with D tentatively TRBD2 (5 bases). In germline, CDR1 is LNHDA, CDR2 SQIVND (reference sequence). The CDR3 covers 13 residues. Trimming cost V 4 bases and J 3 bases, with 7 bases left between them. The CDR3 sequence: CASSTGNYNEQFF. As DNA, the CDR3 is TGTGCCAGTAGTACGGGGAACTACAATGAGCAGTTCTTC.

The CDR3 coding sequence is TGTGCCTGGGGCAACAGGGGCGCGGGCGCTTTCTTT. Its translation: CAWGNRGAGAFF. This chain uses TRBV30 with TRBJ1-1, with 7 nucleotides matching TRBD1. The CDR3 has 12 amino acids. V shed 5 bases, J shed 11 bases, and the junction held 11 bases outside the gene matches. The germline CDR1 and CDR2 sequences are GTSNPN and SVGIG (reference sequence).

The sample holds a few counts of this clone. V is TRBV21-1 and J is TRBJ2-2; the tabulated D call, TRBD2, remains unverified against the DNA. TRBV21-1 is listed as a pseudogene. The CDR3 loop spans 11 amino acids. CDR3 residues: CASSPPGELFF. The CDR3, as DNA: TGTGCCAGCAGCCCCCCGGGGGAGCTGTTTTTT.

In its sample, this clone was seen many times. This sample also contains other DNA sequences that code for the same CDR3. V is TRBV4-3 and J is TRBJ2-3; 9 positions agree with TRBD1. Germline V CDR1 and CDR2: LGHNA, YSLEER. This CDR3 comprises 16 residues. V lost 0 bases and J lost 1; bases outside the gene matches: 2. CDR3 DNA: TGCGCCAGCAGCCAAGAGCGGACAGGGGGCACAGATACGCAGTATTTT. Translation gives CASSQERTGGTDTQYF.

This clone was found once. The genes are TRBV11-3 and TRBJ1-1, with 11 bases identical to TRBD1. J gave up 6 bases and V 5 bases, and 5 bases lay outside the gene matches. The germline gives CDR1 SGHNT, CDR2 YENEEA. This CDR3 contains 14 residues. The CDR3 coding sequence is TGTGCCAGCAGCCCAGGACAGGGGGCAGCTGAAGCTTTCTTT. Encoded protein: CASSPGQGAAEAFF.

The chain joins TRBV9 to TRBJ1-2; D perhaps matches TRBD1 (5 bases). Germline V gene sequence: CDR1 SGDLS, CDR2 YYNGEE. Trimming took off 6 bases at V and 3 bases at J, with 12 bases between the two ends. CDR3 length: 13 amino acids. CDR3 region: CASTPGGDYGYTF. As DNA, the CDR3 is TGTGCCAGCACCCCGGGGGGGGACTATGGCTACACCTTC.

This chain joins TRBV18 and TRBJ1-3; D remains unclear. The germline V gene has CDR1 KGHSH and CDR2 LQKENI. The CDR3 sequence is 16 residues long. The V end lost 3 bases, the J end lost 0 bases, and 12 bases lay between the germline ends. CDR3 sequence: CASSPTRGSSGNTIYF. As DNA, the CDR3 is TGTGCCAGCTCACCGACTCGCGGGAGCTCTGGAAACACCATATATTTT.

The V call is TRBV7-9, the J call TRBJ2-1; TRBD2 matches at 9 bases. After removal of 6 bases from V and 4 bases from J, the junction contained 7 bases not matched to a gene. CDR1 SEHNR and CDR2 FQNEAQ come from the germline V gene (reference sequence). CDR3 size: 15 residues. The CDR3 DNA reads TGTGCCAGCAGACAGAGCGGGGGGCCTTACAATGAGCAGTTCTTC. Translated: CASRQSGGPYNEQFF.

The table lists this clone with a count of one. V is TRBV7-6 and J is TRBJ1-1; D is uncertain. V dropped 1 base and J dropped 1 base, with 10 bases sitting between them. The CDR3 runs 15 residues. CDR1 SGHVS and CDR2 FNYEAQ come from the germline V gene. This CDR3 is CASSLVSDGNTEAFF. Here the CDR3 DNA reads TGTGCCAGCAGCTTAGTGTCAGATGGGAACACTGAAGCTTTCTTT.

The CDR3 reads CASSLVANLGHEQYF. DNA for the CDR3: TGTGCCAGCAGCTTGGTGGCAAACTTGGGGCACGAGCAGTACTTC. This chain connects TRBV7-2 to TRBJ2-7; perhaps TRBD1 as D (5 bases). V was pared by 3 bases and J by 5 bases, with 17 bases between. The CDR3 is made up of 15 amino acids. Germline loops: CDR1 SGHTA, CDR2 FQGNSA.

The rearrangement links TRBV29-1 to TRBJ1-6; D gene uncertain. The ends were cut back, 5 bases at V and 7 bases at J, with 12 bases in the middle. CDR1 is SQVTM and CDR2 is ANQGSEA in the germline V gene. The CDR3 sequence is 13 residues long. The DNA of the CDR3 is TGCAGCGTTTCGTTCAAAGAGAATTCACCCCTCCACTTT. Protein: CSVSFKENSPLHF. Supplemented by reference TRBV29-1 and TRBJ1-6, the full variable domain reads SAVISQKPSRDICQRGTSLTIQCQVDSQVTMMFWYRQQPGQSLTLIATANQGSEATYESGFVIDKFPISRPNLTFSTLTVSNMSPEDSSIYLCSVSFKENSPLHFGNGTRLTVT.

J is TRBJ2-7 and V is TRBV7-2; D remains unclear. V shed 1 base and J shed 6 bases, with 7 bases lying between them. CDR1 is SGHTA, CDR2 FQGNSA, per germline. This CDR3 is 12 amino acids long. This CDR3 is CASSLGGGEQYF. Written as DNA, the CDR3 is TGTGCCAGCAGCTTAGGTGGCGGCGAGCAGTACTTC.

This chain connects TRBV19 to TRBJ1-2; D remains ambiguous. The length of the CDR3 is 15 residues. V lost 8 bases, J lost 7 bases, and 23 bases lay in between. CDR1 is LNHDA, CDR2 SQIVND, per germline (reference sequence). The CDR3 DNA follows: TGTGCCAGTCTCAGAGGCGGGTCAGCGGTCGGTGGCTACACCTTC. This sequence encodes CASLRGGSAVGGYTF.

Only one count was recorded for this clone. The genes are TRBV12-5 and TRBJ1-2; no definite D call. The CDR3 is 11 residues long. V lost 3 bases and J lost 6, with 5 bases in between. Germline lookup yields CDR1 LGHNT and CDR2 FRNRAP. CDR3 region: CASGFSNGYTF. The CDR3 nucleotides read TGTGCTAGTGGTTTCTCTAATGGCTACACCTTC.

CDR3 nucleotide sequence: TGTGCCAGCAGTTCCTGGACAGGGGGCAATGGCTACACCTTC. It encodes CASSSWTGGNGYTF. The chain has TRBV6-6 and TRBJ1-2, with TRBD1 identical over 11 bases. There are 14 residues in the CDR3. Germline CDR1 reads MNHNY; CDR2 reads SVGAGI (reference sequence). J was trimmed by 6 bases and V by 4 bases; bases with no gene match: 4.

The CDR3: CASSPGVSGANVLTF. The CDR3 DNA is TGTGCCAGCAGCCCAGGGGTATCAGGGGCCAACGTCCTGACTTTC. The chain recombines TRBV7-3 with TRBJ2-6, with D tentatively TRBD1 (6 bases). With 5 bases removed from V and 4 bases from J, the gap between germline ends came to 12 bases. This CDR3 has 15 residues. Germline CDR1 SGHTA, CDR2 FQGTGA.

This chain links TRBV7-2 with TRBJ2-2; D is possibly TRBD1 (6 bases). Germline-derived CDR1 and CDR2 are SGHTA and FQGNSA. V was trimmed by 4 bases and J by 7 bases, leaving 22 bases between them. This CDR3 is built from 17 residues. As DNA, the CDR3 is TGTGCCAGCAGCTCCTGGTCGCAGGGGAAGGAGATCGGGGAGCTGTTTTTT. Amino acids: CASSSWSQGKEIGELFF.

This clone was recorded only once. The chain has TRBV6-5 and TRBJ2-7; 7 positions match TRBD1. Trimming at V came to 5 bases and at J to 4 bases, leaving 11 bases not matched to a gene. The CDR3 is 15 residues long. Germline V CDR1 and CDR2: MNHEY, SVGAGI. CDR3 sequence: CASSTPPRGLYEQYF. CDR3 bases: TGTGCCAGCAGTACCCCTCCTAGGGGGCTGTACGAGCAGTACTTC.

V usage is TRBV5-5 and J usage is TRBJ1-6, with D unclear. Germline V gene sequence: CDR1 SGHKS, CDR2 YYEKEE (reference sequence). The length of the CDR3 is 13 residues. With 0 bases removed from V and 7 bases from J, the gap between germline ends came to 5 bases. The CDR3 sequence is CASSLAPNSPLHF. The CDR3 DNA follows: TGTGCCAGCAGCTTGGCCCCAAATTCACCCCTCCACTTT.

The chain carries TRBV6-5 and TRBJ1-2; D is perhaps TRBD1 (5 bases). Trimming stripped 0 bases from V and 8 bases from J, with 13 bases between. Looked up from germline, CDR1 is MNHEY and CDR2 is SVGAGI. CDR3 size: 14 residues. The CDR3 here is CASSYSAGLGGYTF. The CDR3 DNA sequence: TGTGCCAGCAGTTACTCGGCGGGGCTCGGCGGCTACACCTTC.

This clone was observed a handful of times. The rearrangement joins TRBV5-1 to TRBJ2-1, with TRBD2 matching 10 bases. V trimming: 1 base; J trimming: 7 bases; junction bases outside the gene matches: 5. CDR1 is SGHRS, CDR2 YFSETQ, per germline. The CDR3 extends over 15 amino acids. The CDR3: CASSLLAGVGNEQFF. The DNA for the CDR3 is TGCGCCAGCAGCTTGCTAGCGGGGGTTGGGAATGAGCAGTTCTTC.

V and J are TRBV4-2 and TRBJ1-2; D is unclear. Germline-derived CDR1 and CDR2 are LGHNA and YNFKEQ. V lost 6 bases, J lost 0 bases, and 8 bases lay in between. There are 13 residues in the CDR3. CDR3: CASRGAANYGYTF. Here the CDR3 DNA reads TGTGCCAGCAGAGGAGCGGCTAACTATGGCTACACCTTC.

This chain uses TRBV7-2 with TRBJ2-1, with TRBD2 matching 8 bases. With V trimmed by 5 bases and J by 0 bases, 3 bases remained unmatched. CDR3 length: 15 amino acids. Germline assignment: CDR1 SGHTA and CDR2 FQGNSA. The CDR3 sequence: CASSIGGASYNEQFF. CDR3 nucleotides: TGTGCCAGCAGCATCGGGGGGGCCTCCTACAATGAGCAGTTCTTC.

The V and J genes are TRBV7-3 and TRBJ2-3; TRBD2 matches at 7 bases. Germline lookup yields CDR1 SGHTA and CDR2 FQGTGA. The V segment lost 0 bases and the J segment 4 bases; nucleotides outside the gene matches: 4. There are 15 residues in the CDR3. CDR3 loop: CASSLTPTSADTQYF. For the CDR3, the DNA is TGTGCCAGCAGCTTAACTCCCACTAGCGCAGATACGCAGTATTTT.